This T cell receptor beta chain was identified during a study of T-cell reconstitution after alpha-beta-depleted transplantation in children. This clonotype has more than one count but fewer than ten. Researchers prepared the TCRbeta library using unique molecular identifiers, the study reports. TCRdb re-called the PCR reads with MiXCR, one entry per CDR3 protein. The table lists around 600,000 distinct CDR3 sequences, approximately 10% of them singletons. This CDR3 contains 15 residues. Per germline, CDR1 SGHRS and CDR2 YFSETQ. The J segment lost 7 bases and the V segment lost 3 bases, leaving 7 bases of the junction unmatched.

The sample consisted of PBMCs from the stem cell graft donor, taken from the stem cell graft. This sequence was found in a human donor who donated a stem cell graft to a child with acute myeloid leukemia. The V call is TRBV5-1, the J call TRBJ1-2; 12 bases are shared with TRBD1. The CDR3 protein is CASSYGTGGAGGYTF. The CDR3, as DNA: TGCGCCAGCAGCTACGGGACAGGGGGCGCGGGTGGCTACACCTTC.